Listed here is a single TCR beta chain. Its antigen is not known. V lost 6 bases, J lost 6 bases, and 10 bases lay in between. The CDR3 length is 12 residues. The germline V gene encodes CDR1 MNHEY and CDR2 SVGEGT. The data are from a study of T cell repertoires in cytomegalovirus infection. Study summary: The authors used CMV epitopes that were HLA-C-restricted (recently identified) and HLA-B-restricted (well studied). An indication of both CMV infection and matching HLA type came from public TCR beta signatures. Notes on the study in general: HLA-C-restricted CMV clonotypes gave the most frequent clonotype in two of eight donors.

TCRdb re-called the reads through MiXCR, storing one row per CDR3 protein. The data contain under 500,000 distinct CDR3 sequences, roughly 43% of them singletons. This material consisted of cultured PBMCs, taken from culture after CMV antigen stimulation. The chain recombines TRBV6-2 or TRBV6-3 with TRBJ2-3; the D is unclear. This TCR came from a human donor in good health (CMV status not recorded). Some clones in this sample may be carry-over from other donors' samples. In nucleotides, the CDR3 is TGTGCCAGCAGCCCCATCAGGGATACGCAGTATTTT. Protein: CASSPIRDTQYF.